This T cell receptor (beta chain) was identified in a study of a mutant IDH1 vaccine in newly diagnosed glioma. On the study more broadly: Initiation of the vaccine course occurred 4-6 weeks after radiotherapy alone, or alongside temozolomide cycles.

Remarks on this clone: The antigen remains unidentified.

The data were produced by immunoSEQ multiplex PCR, yet TCRdb's version contains in-frame clones alone and is incomplete. The profile shows 75,000 to 95,000 clones, under 90% of them singletons. Documented time point: week 47, end of study. Vaccine doses each comprised 300 ug of mutant IDH1 20-mer peptide, with topical imiquimod. Germline V gene sequence: CDR1 SGHVS, CDR2 FQNEAQ. The V gene lost 3 bases and the J gene lost 3 bases, with 14 bases spanning the gap. This CDR3 comprises 15 residues. Material: PBMCs, obtained from a glioma patient whose treatment included an IDH1 peptide vaccine. The V and J genes are TRBV7-8 and TRBJ1-2, with D possibly TRBD1 on 5 matching bases. This receptor was identified in a woman in her fifties or sixties with glioma. CDR3 loop: CASSLSPKGDYGYTF. The CDR3 DNA is TGTGCCAGCAGCTTGAGCCCCAAAGGGGACTATGGCTACACCTTC.